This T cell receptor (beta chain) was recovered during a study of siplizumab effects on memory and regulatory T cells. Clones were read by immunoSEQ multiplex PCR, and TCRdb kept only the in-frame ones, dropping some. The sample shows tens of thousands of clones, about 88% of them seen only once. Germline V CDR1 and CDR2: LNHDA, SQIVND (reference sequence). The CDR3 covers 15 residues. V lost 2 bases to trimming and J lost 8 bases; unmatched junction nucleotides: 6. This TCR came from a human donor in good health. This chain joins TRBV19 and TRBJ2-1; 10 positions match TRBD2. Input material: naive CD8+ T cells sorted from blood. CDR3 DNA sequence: TGTGCCAGTAGTATACTAGCGGGGGAAGTCTATGAGCAGTTCTTC. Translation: CASSILAGEVYEQFF. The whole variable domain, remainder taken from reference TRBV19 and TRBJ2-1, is DGGITQSPKYLFRKEGQNVTLSCEQNLNHDAMYWYRQDPGQGLRLIYYSQIVNDFQKGDIAEGYSVSREKKESFPLTVTSAQKNPTAFYLCASSILAGEVYEQFFGPGTRLTVL.